The entry below gives a single T cell receptor (beta chain) sequence along with its context. Its antigen is unknown. The entry originates in a study of beta chain features in type 1 diabetes. Overall study findings and caveats: Shorter TCRB CDR3s, moderately but significantly so, marked every one of the four CD4+ subsets in Type 1 diabetes patients.

As every portion of the isolated RNA was reverse transcribed, the sequencing read expressed TCRB transcripts. Clones were read by immunoSEQ multiplex PCR, and TCRdb kept only the in-frame ones, dropping some. The sample yields under 900,000 clones, roughly 15% seen once. Germline CDR1 reads MDHEN; CDR2 reads SYDVKM. V was cut by 3 bases and J by 3 bases, with 9 bases left in between. The length of the CDR3 is 13 residues. The sample taken for sequencing was naive CD4+ T cells from blood. The origin of this receptor is a woman aged 18-29 years in good health. The chain carries TRBV28 and TRBJ2-7; tentatively, D is TRBD2 (5 bases). The CDR3 DNA is TGTGCCAGCAGTTTGAGGGCCAACTACGAGCAGTACTTC. Amino acid sequence: CASSLRANYEQYF.